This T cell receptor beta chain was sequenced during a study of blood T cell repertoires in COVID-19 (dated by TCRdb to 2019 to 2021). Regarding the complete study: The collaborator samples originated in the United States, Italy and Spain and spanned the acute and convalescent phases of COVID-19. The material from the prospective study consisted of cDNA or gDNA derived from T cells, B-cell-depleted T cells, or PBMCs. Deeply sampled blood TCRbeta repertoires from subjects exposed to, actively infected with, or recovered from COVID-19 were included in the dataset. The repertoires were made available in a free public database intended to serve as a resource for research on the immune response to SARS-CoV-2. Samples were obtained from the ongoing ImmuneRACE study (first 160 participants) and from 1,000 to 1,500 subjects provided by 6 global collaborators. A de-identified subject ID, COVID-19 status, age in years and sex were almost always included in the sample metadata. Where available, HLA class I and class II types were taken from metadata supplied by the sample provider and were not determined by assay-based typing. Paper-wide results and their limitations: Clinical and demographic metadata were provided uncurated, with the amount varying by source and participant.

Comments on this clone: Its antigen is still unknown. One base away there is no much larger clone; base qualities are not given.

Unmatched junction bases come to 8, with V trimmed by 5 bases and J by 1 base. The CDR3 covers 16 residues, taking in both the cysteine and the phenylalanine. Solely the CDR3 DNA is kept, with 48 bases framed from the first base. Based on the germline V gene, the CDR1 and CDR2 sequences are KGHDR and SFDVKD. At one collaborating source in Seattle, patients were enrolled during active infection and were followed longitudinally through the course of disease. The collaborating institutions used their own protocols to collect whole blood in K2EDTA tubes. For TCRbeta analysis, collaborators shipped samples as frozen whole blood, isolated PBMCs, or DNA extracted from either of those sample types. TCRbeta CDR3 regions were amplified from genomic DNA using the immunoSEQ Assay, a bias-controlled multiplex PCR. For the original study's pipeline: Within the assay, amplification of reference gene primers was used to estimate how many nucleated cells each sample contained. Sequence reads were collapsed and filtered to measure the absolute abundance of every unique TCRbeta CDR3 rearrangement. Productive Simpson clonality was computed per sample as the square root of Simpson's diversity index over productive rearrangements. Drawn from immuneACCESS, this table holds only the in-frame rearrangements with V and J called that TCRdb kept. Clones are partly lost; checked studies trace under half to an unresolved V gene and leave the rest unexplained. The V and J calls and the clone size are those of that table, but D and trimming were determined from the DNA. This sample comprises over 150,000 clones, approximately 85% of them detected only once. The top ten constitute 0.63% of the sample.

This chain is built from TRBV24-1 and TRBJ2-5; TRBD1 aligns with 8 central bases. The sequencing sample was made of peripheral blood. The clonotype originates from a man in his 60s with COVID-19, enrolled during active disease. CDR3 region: CATSGYGGTGQETQYF. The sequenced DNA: TGTGCCACCAGTGGGTACGGCGGGACAGGCCAAGAGACCCAGTACTTC.